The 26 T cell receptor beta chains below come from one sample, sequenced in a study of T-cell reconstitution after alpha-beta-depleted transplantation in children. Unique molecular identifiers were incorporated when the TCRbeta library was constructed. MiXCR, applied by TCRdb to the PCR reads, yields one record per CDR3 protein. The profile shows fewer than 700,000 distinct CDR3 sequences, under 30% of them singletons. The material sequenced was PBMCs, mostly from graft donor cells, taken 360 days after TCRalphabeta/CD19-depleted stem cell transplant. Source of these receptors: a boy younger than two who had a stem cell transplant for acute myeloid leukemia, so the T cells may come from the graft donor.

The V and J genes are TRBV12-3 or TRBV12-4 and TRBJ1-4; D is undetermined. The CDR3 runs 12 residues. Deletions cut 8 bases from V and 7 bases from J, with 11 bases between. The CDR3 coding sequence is TGTGCCAGCCGGGCGGACGCTGAAAAACTGTTTTTT. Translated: CASRADAEKLFF.

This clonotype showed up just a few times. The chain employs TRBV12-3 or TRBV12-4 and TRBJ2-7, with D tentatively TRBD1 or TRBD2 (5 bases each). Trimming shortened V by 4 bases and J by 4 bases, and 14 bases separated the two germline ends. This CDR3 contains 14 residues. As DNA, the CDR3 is TGTGCCAGCAGTTCCTCATTTGGGGGATACGAGCAGTACTTC. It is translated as CASSSSFGGYEQYF.

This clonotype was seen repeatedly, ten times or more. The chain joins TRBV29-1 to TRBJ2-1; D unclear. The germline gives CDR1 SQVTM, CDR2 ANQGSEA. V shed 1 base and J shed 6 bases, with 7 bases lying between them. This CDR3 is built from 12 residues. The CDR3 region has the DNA TGCAGCGTTGAAGGTTTGCCCAATGAGCAGTTCTTC. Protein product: CSVEGLPNEQFF.

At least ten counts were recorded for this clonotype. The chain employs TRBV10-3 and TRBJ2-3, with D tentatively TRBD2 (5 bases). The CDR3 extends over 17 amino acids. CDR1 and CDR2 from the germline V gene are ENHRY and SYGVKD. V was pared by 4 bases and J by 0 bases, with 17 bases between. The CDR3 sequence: CAISAAAWEFSTDTQYF. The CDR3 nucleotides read TGTGCCATCAGTGCCGCGGCGTGGGAGTTTAGCACAGATACGCAGTATTTT.

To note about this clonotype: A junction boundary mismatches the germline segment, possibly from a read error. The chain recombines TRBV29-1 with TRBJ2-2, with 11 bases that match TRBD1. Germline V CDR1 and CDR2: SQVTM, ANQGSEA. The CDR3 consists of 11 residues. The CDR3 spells CAGQGAGELFF. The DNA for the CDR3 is TGTGCGGGACAGGGGGCCGGGGAGCTGTTTTTT.

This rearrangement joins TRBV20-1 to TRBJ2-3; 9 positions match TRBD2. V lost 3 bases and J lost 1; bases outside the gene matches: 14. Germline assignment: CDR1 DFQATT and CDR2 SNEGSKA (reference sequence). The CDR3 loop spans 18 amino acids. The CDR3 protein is CSARGGSGGRGRTDTQYF. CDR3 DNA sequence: TGCAGTGCTAGGGGGGGGAGCGGCGGGAGGGGGCGCACAGATACGCAGTATTTT.

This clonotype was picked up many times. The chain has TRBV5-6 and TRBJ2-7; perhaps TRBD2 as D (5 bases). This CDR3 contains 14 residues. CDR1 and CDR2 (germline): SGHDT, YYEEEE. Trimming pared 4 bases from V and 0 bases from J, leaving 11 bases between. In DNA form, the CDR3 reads TGTGCCAGCAGCCTTCCAGAGGGCTCCTACGAGCAGTACGTC. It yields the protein CASSLPEGSYEQYV.

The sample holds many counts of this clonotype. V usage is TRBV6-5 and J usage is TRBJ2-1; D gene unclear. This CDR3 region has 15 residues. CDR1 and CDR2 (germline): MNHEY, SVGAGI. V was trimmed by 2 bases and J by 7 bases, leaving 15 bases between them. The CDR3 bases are TGTGCCAGCAGTTACAGGGAAATCCCTGGAAATGAGCAGTTCTTC. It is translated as CASSYREIPGNEQFF.

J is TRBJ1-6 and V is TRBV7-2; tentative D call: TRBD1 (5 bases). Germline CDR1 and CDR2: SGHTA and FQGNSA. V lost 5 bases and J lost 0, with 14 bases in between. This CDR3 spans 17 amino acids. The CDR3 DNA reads TGTGCCAGCAGCCATAGACAGACGAGCTCCTATAATTCACCCCTCCACTTT. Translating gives CASSHRQTSSYNSPLHF. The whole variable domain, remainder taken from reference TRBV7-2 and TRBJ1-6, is GAGVSQSPSNKVTEKGKDVELRCDPISGHTALYWYRQSLGQGLEFLIYFQGNSAPDKSGLPSDRFSAERTGGSVSTLTIQRTQQEDSAVYLCASSHRQTSSYNSPLHFGNGTRLTVT.

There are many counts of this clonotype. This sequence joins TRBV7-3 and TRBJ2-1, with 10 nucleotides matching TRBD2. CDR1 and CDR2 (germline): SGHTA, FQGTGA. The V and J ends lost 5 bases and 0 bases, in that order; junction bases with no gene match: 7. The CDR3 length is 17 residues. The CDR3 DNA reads TGTGCCAGCAGCCCTAGCGGGGGACTACGCTCCTACAATGAGCAGTTCTTC. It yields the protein CASSPSGGLRSYNEQFF.

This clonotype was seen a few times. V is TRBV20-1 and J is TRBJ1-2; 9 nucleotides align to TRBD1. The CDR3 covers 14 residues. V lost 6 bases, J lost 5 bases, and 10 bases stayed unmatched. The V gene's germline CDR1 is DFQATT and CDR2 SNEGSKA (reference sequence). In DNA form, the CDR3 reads TGCAGTGCCGGATCCTACAGGGGGCTGTATGGCTACACCTTC. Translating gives CSAGSYRGLYGYTF.

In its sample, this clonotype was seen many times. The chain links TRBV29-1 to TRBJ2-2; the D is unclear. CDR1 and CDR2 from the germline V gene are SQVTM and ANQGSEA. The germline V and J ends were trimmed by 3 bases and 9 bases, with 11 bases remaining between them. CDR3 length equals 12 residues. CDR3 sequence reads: CSVEGEGRELFF. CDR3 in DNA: TGCAGCGTTGAGGGTGAAGGGAGGGAGCTGTTTTTT.

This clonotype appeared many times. CDR3 bases: TGTGCCAACAAGAGGGACCAGCCCCAGCATTTT. Amino acids: CANKRDQPQHF. The chain combines TRBV12-1 with TRBJ1-5; TRBD1 was called by the table and not checked on the DNA. TRBV12-1 is a pseudogene segment. The CDR3 totals 11 residues.

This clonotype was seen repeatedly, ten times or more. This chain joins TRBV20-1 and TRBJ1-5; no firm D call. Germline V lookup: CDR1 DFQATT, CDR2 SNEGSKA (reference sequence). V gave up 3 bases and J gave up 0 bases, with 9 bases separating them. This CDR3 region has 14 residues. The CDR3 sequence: CSASSLYSNQPQHF. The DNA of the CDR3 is TGCAGTGCTAGTTCCCTATATAGCAATCAGCCCCAGCATTTT.

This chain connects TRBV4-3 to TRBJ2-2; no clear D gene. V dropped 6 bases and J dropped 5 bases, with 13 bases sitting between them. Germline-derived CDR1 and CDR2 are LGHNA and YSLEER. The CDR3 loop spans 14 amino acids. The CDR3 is CASSMVRSTGELFF. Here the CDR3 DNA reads TGCGCCAGCAGTATGGTCAGAAGTACCGGGGAGCTGTTTTTT.

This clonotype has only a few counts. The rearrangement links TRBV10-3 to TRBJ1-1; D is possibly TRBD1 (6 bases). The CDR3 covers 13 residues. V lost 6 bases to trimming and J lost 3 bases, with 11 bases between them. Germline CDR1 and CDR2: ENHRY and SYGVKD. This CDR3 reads CAIRQGLDTEAFF. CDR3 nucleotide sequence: TGTGCCATCAGACAGGGTCTGGACACTGAAGCTTTCTTT.

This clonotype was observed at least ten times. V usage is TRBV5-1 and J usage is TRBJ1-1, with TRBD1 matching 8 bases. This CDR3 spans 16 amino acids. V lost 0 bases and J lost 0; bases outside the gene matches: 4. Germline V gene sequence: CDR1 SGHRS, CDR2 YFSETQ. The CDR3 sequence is CASSLGTGSMNTEAFF. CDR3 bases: TGCGCCAGCAGCTTGGGGACAGGGAGCATGAACACTGAAGCTTTCTTT.

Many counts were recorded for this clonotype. The CDR3 bases are TGCAGTGCTTATATAAACAATGAGCAGTTCTTC. Encoded protein: CSAYINNEQFF. The V gene is TRBV20-1, the J gene TRBJ2-1; D uncertain. This CDR3 has 11 residues. Germline values: CDR1 DFQATT, CDR2 SNEGSKA (reference sequence). Between the trimmed V and J ends, which lost 5 bases and 5 bases, there was a span of 7 bases.

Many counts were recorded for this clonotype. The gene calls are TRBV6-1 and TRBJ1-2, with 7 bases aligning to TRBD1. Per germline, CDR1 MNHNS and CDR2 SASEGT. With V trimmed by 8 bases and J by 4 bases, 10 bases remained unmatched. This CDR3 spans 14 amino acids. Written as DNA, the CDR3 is TGTGCCAGCCAAAGTAAAGGGACAGTCTATGGCTACACCTTC. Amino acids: CASQSKGTVYGYTF.

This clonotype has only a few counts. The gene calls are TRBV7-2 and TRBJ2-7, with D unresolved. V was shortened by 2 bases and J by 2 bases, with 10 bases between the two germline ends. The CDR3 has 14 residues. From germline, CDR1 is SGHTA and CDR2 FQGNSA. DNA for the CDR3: TGTGCCAGCAGCTTACTCGTGGGTCCCTACGAGCAGTACTTC. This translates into CASSLLVGPYEQYF.

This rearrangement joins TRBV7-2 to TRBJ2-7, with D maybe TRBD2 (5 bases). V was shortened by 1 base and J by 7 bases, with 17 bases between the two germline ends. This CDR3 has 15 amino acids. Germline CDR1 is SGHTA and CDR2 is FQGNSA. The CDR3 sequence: CASSLEPIAPREQYF. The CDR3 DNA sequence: TGTGCCAGCAGCTTAGAACCCATAGCGCCTAGGGAGCAGTACTTC. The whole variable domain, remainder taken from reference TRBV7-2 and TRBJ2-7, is GAGVSQSPSNKVTEKGKDVELRCDPISGHTALYWYRQSLGQGLEFLIYFQGNSAPDKSGLPSDRFSAERTGGSVSTLTIQRTQQEDSAVYLCASSLEPIAPREQYFGPGTRLTVT.

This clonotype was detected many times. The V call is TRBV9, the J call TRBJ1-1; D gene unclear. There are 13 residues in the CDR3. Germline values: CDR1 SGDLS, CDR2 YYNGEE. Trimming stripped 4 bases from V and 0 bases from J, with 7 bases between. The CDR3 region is CASSPRMNTEAFF. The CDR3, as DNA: TGTGCCAGCAGCCCGCGAATGAACACTGAAGCTTTCTTT.

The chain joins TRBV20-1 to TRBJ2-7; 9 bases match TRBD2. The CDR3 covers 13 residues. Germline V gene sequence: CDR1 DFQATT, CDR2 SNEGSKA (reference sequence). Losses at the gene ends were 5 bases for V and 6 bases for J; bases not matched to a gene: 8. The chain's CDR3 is CSAPRGGGVEQYF. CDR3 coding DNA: TGCAGTGCTCCCCGGGGCGGGGGGGTCGAGCAGTACTTC.

CDR3 amino acids: CASSYEGIQETQYF. CDR3 DNA sequence: TGTGCCAGCAGTTACGAAGGGATCCAAGAGACCCAGTACTTC. V gene TRBV6-7 combines with J gene TRBJ2-5, with D uncertain. Being an ORF, TRBV6-7 has a function that is uncertain. This CDR3 contains 14 residues. V was shortened by 2 bases and J by 1 base, with 8 bases between the two germline ends.

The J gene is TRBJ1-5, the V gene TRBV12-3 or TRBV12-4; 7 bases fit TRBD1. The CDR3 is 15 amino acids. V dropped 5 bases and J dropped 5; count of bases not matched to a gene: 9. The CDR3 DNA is TGTGCCAGCAGTCCGTTCCGGGACAGATATCAGCCCCAGCATTTT. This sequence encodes CASSPFRDRYQPQHF.

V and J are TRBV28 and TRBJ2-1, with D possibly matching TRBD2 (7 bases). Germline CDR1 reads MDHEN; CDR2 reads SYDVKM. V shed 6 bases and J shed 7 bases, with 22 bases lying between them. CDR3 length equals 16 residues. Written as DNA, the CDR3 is TGTGCCAGCAGCCCGTCTATGGGGGGCGGGAGTAATGAGCAGTTCTTC. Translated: CASSPSMGGGSNEQFF.